Given below is one T cell receptor (beta chain) in context. The specificity of this receptor is unknown. The sample holds no much larger clone one base away, and base qualities are not on file. The donors were healthy, HIV-negative adults who had no recently reported acute infections or vaccinations. All donors were Caucasian adults living in Nashville, Tennessee, USA. CD4+ T cells were enriched through magnetic negative selection, after which naive cells were positively selected on CD45RA and the remaining negative fraction served as the memory subset. Blood was collected by leukapheresis, and PBMCs were isolated by Ficoll-Histopaque density gradient centrifugation and then cryopreserved in liquid nitrogen vapor phase. Analytical flow cytometry was used to check the purity and quantity of each magnetically sorted T cell population. From each sorted fraction, genomic DNA was isolated and quantified by UV absorbance on a Nanodrop 2000c.

This entry belongs to a study of shared clonotypes between healthy human individuals (dated by TCRdb to about 2020). Background for the entire study: Three men and two women, aged 18 to 49 years, made up the cohort. To increase sequencing depth and limit assay-specific biases, TCR repertoire library preparation and sequencing were carried out by different laboratories using diverse techniques. For each donor, three plates each were used for CD4 naive and CD4 memory, two plates were used for CD8 naive, and one plate was used for CD8 memory. Blood TCR repertoires of about 5 healthy adults were deeply sequenced to estimate repertoire size and the extent of clonotype sharing between individuals. Leukapheresis yielded between about 0.94 and 10 billion PBMCs per donor.

General findings and caveats noted by the study authors: The genetic and exposure-history diversity represented was limited by the small number of donors. Sampling was restricted to blood, and TCR repertoires in tissues likely differ from the TCR repertoires found in blood. Naive subsets generally had larger estimated clonotype richness than memory subsets did. Clonotypes shared by all four sorted-subset donors showed higher generation probabilities than non-shared clonotypes. Sharing across a few donors was observed for about 5% of naive CD4, under 4% of naive CD8, 2% to 2.5% of memory CD4, and around 0.4% of memory CD8 clonotypes. Pairwise subsampling led to the expectation that sequencing depth would affect the degree of clonotype sharing among donors. Rarefaction of sorted-subset datasets indicated incomplete sequencing despite the large sequencing depth.

Using the deep immunoSEQ assay, multiplex PCR amplified TCR CDR3 regions from genomic DNA. Genomic DNA extracted from each cell subset was distributed evenly over all wells of several immunoSEQ 96-well plates, and each plate served as one replicate. For sorted subsets, around 0.2 ug genomic DNA, equal to 30,000 to 35,000 T cell genomes, was loaded into each replicate PCR. Purified libraries were quantified with a Qubit 3.0 fluorometer, sized on a Bioanalyzer 2100, and re-quantified with the KAPA Library Quantification kit. Every immunoSEQ 96-well plate was sequenced on a separate single-read 150-cycle Illumina NextSeq 550 flow cell. Regarding the original processing steps: Because only junctional sequences without quality scores were contained in the immunoSEQ output, filtering matching that applied to full-length reads could not be performed. Sequences were annotated with PyIR, a Python wrapper for IgBLAST v1.9, and V/J genes and CDR3 were assigned using IMGT germline references. Reads with weak V/J assignments (E-value above 1e-6), missing CDR3, stop codons, out-of-frame junctions, or ambiguous translated residues were removed. V3J clonotypes were defined by identical inferred V gene, J gene, and CDR3 amino acid sequence. The percentage overlap between two repertoires was calculated by dividing the number of shared unique clonotypes by the size of the smaller repertoire. Richness of each repertoire was evaluated using RTK rarefaction, the Chao1 estimator, and Recon v2.1 estimates of unobserved clonotypes. Generation probabilities were computed with OLGA for all TCRbeta clonotypes obtained by the gDNA method from several donors. TCRdb carries this immuneACCESS record with in-frame sequences only. Its versions omit some clonotypes, under half of them owing to an unresolved V gene in the studies checked, with the rest unexplained. V, J and clone size derive from that table, while D and trimming were established from the DNA sequence. This sample lists millions of clones; about 95% were detected once. The biggest ten clones account for 0.1% to 0.15% of the sample.

The V end loses 4 bases and the J end loses 3 bases, and a stretch of 14 bases separates them. Measured from the cysteine to the phenylalanine, the CDR3 is 15 residues long. Only CDR3 DNA remains: 45 bases, in frame from the first base. CDR1 and CDR2 were assigned from the germline V gene as SGHRS and YFSETQ. The clonotype comes from a young man in good health. The chain was built from TRBV5-1 and TRBJ2-1; no D segment can be confidently identified. Specimen: naive CD4+ T cells sorted from blood. In light of the paper, this sample's cell subset or site label describes: CD45RA+ positively selected. The CDR3 amino acid sequence is: CASSPVNGDYNEQFF. Read as DNA, the sequence is TGCGCCAGCAGCCCTGTTAATGGGGACTACAATGAGCAGTTCTTC.